These 14 T cell receptor beta chains originate from one sample sequenced in a study of T cells expressing NK-cell markers. TCRdb re-called the 5' RACE reads; one entry per CDR3 protein, DNA not given. Its table lists under 500,000 distinct CDR3 sequences. What was sequenced was blood T cells: a sorted CD56 or NKG2C T cell subset, CD4+ or CD8+ T cells, or bulk PBMC T cells (not recorded which). These receptors came from a woman between 18 and 75 years old in good health.

The V call is TRBV20-1, the J call TRBJ2-1; TCRdb calls TRBD2, which cannot be checked without DNA. CDR3 size: 17 residues. Germline V CDR1 and CDR2: DFQATT, SNEGSKA (reference sequence). CDR3 region: CSARDVGLAGGLNEQFF.

The chain is built from TRBV3-1 and TRBJ1-1; TCRdb designates TRBD1, a call that cannot be tested without DNA. Germline V CDR1 and CDR2: LGHDT, YNNKEL (reference sequence). CDR3 length: 15 amino acids. This CDR3 reads CASSQGGAMNTEAFF. Supplemented by reference TRBV3-1 and TRBJ1-1, the full variable domain reads DTAVSQTPKYLVTQMGNDKSIKCEQNLGHDTMYWYKQDSKKFLKIMFSYNNKELIINETVPNRFSPKSPDKAHLNLHINSLELGDSAVYFCASSQGGAMNTEAFFGQGTRLTVV.

The chain is built from TRBV12-3 or TRBV12-4 and TRBJ2-7; TCRdb reports TRBD1, a call that lacks DNA to check it against. This CDR3 comprises 11 residues. The CDR3 is CASNTGYEQYF.

The genes are TRBV6-4 and TRBJ1-4; TCRdb picks TRBD1, but there is no DNA to check that call. CDR1 is MRHNA, CDR2 SNTAGT, per germline. This CDR3 is built from 14 residues. This CDR3 reads CASRETGTRGKLFF.

CDR3 region: CASSRLLASTDTQYF. This chain links TRBV7-2 with TRBJ2-3. Germline V gives CDR1 SGHTA, CDR2 FQGNSA. The CDR3 runs to 15 residues.

The chain uses TRBV20-1 and TRBJ1-3; the TRBD1 assignment by TCRdb is unverifiable without DNA. Germline V gives CDR1 DFQATT, CDR2 SNEGSKA (reference sequence). This CDR3 comprises 19 residues. CDR3 amino acids: CSARRTGTGVPTSGNTIYF.

J is TRBJ2-3 and V is TRBV20-1; without DNA, the TCRdb call of TRBD2 cannot be checked. The germline V gene encodes CDR1 DFQATT and CDR2 SNEGSKA (reference sequence). The CDR3 sequence is 14 residues long. CDR3 loop: CSARASRTTDTQYF.

The chain joins TRBV11-2 to TRBJ2-2; no DNA is available, so the TRBD1 call from TCRdb remains unchecked. The germline V gene encodes CDR1 SGHAT and CDR2 FQNNGV. CDR3 length: 16 amino acids. The CDR3 spells CASRFDRGESTGELFF.

V is TRBV7-2 and J is TRBJ2-5; TCRdb's D call of TRBD1 is untestable without DNA. The germline CDR1 and CDR2 sequences are SGHTA and FQGNSA. The CDR3 has 14 residues. CDR3 loop: CASSQQQGSETQYF.

This chain uses TRBV7-2 with TRBJ2-1. Germline-derived CDR1 and CDR2 are SGHTA and FQGNSA. The CDR3 covers 13 residues. Here the CDR3 reads CASSLRRWVEQFF.

The CDR3 region is CASAAGTGTGATDTQYF. The chain links TRBV12-3 or TRBV12-4 to TRBJ2-3; TCRdb's D gene call, TRBD1, goes unchecked for lack of DNA. There are 17 residues in the CDR3.

The V call is TRBV15, the J call TRBJ1-1; TCRdb's D call of TRBD1 is untestable without DNA. Germline CDR1 reads LNHNV; CDR2 reads YYDKDF (reference sequence). The CDR3 has 16 amino acids. CDR3 residues: CATSRSEGTTNTEAFF.

This rearrangement joins TRBV9 to TRBJ2-2. The germline V gene encodes CDR1 SGDLS and CDR2 YYNGEE. The CDR3 has 12 amino acids. The CDR3 loop is CASTQDTGELFF.

The chain recombines TRBV12-3 or TRBV12-4 with TRBJ1-3; the D call of TRBD1 rests on TCRdb alone, since no DNA is present to check it. CDR3 length: 14 residues. The CDR3 here is CASSRTPGGNTIYF.